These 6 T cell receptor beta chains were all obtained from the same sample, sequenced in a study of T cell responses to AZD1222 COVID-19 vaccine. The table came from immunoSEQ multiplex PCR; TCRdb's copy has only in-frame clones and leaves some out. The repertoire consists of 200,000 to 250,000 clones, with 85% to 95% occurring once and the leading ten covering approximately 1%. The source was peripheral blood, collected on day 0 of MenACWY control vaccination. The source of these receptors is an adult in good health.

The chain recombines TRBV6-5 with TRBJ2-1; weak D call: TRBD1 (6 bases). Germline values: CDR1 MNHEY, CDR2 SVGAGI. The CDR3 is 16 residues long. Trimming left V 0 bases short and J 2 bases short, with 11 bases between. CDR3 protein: CASSYSGTLTYNEQFF. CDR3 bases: TGTGCCAGCAGTTACTCTGGGACACTGACCTACAATGAGCAGTTCTTC.

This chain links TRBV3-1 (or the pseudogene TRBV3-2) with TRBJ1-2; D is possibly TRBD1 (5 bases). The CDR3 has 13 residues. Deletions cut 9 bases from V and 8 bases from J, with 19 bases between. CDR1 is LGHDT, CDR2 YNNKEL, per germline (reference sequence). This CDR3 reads CASNAGKEVGYTF. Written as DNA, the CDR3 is TGTGCCAGTAATGCAGGGAAGGAGGTCGGCTACACCTTC.

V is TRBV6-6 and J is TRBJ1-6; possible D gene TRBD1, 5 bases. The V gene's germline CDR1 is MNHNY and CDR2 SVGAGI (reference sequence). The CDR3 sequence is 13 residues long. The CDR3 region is CVAGHSYNSPLHF. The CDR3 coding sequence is TGTGTCGCAGGGCACTCCTATAATTCACCCCTCCACTTT.

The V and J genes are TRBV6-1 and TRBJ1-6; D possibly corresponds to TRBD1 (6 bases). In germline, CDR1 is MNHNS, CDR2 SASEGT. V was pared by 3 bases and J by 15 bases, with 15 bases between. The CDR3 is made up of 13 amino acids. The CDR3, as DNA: TGTGCCAGCAGTGAGGTAGACAGGAGTCACCTCCACTTT. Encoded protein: CASSEVDRSHLHF.

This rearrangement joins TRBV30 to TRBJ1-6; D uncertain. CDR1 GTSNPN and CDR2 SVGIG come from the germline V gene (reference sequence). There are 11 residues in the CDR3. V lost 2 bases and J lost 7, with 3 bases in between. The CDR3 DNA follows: TGTGCCTGGAGTATAAATTCACCCCTCCACTTT. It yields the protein CAWSINSPLHF.

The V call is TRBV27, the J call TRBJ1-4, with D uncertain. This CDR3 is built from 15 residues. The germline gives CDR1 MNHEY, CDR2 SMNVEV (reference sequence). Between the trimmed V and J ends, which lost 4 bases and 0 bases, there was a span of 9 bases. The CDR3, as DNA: TGTGCCAGCAGTTCCCGACGGACAACTAATGAAAAACTGTTTTTT. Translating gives CASSSRRTTNEKLFF. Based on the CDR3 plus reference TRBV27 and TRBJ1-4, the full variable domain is EAQVTQNPRYLITVTGKKLTVTCSQNMNHEYMSWYRQDPGLGLRQIYYSMNVEVTDKGDVPEGYKVSRKEKRNFPLILESPSPNQTSLYFCASSSRRTTNEKLFFGSGTQLSVL.